The clone carrying this T cell receptor (beta chain) was picked up a small number of times. Antigen: not known. Each CDR3 protein is one row after TCRdb ran MiXCR on the reads. The sample lists more than 85,000 distinct CDR3 sequences; more than 20% were seen once. The data are from a study of T cell repertoires in cytomegalovirus infection. Overall study: Both CMV infection and a matching HLA type were indicated by public TCR beta signatures.

Findings and limits, study-wide: The study identified carriers of CMV plus the relevant HLA from cumulative public TCR beta family frequency.

In germline, CDR1 is MNHEY, CDR2 SMNVEV (reference sequence). Unmatched junction bases numbered 5, after V lost 3 bases and J lost 6 bases. This CDR3 spans 15 amino acids. The V and J genes are TRBV27 and TRBJ2-7; 13 bases map to TRBD2. The TCR sequence derives from a human donor in good health (CMV status not recorded). Some clones in this sample may be carry-over from other donors' samples. Material for sequencing was CD8+ T cells from PBMCs. The CDR3: CASSFGTSGAGEQYF. CDR3 coding DNA: TGTGCCAGCAGTTTTGGGACTAGCGGGGCAGGCGAGCAGTACTTC.